The TCR beta chain under discussion was sequenced for a study of T-cell reconstitution after alpha-beta-depleted transplantation in children. Study findings and constraints: Newly produced T cells mostly provided counts and TCRbeta diversity after one year, as hyperexpanded clones declined. Several hundred expanded graft clones reportedly gave rise to the alpha-beta T cells present about two months after transplant.

Preparation of the TCRbeta library used unique molecular identifiers. TCRdb recomputed calls from the PCR reads with MiXCR, one row per CDR3 protein. The sample has around 490,000 distinct CDR3 sequences; around 10% are singletons. A word on this clonotype: Its antigen is undetermined.

Trimming pared 1 base from V and 4 bases from J, leaving 8 bases between. The CDR3 has 14 amino acids. Per germline, CDR1 SEHNR and CDR2 FQNEAQ (reference sequence). The chain joins TRBV7-9 to TRBJ2-1; D ambiguous. The source of this sequence is a female patient aged 2 to 10 who had a stem cell transplant for aplastic anemia, so the T cells may come from the graft donor. Source: PBMCs, mostly from graft donor cells, taken 180 days after TCRalphabeta/CD19-depleted stem cell transplant. This chain's CDR3 is CASSLVSPYNEQFF. The CDR3 DNA sequence: TGTGCCAGCAGCTTAGTATCACCTTACAATGAGCAGTTCTTC.